Shown below are 7 T cell receptor beta chains from a single sample sequenced in a study of CXCR3-negative and CXCR3-positive naive CD8 T cells. The study's findings and limits: TRB CDR3s of CXCR3-positive naive cells were more hydrophobic than those of CXCR3-negative naive cells.

The authors prepared UMI-labeled TRB cDNA libraries by 5' RACE. TCRdb reworked the 5' RACE reads into one entry per CDR3 protein, no DNA. The repertoire table contains around 160,000 distinct CDR3 sequences. These TCRs' antigens remain unknown. Sequenced: naive CXCR3+ CD8+ T cells from blood. The sample's subset: CD45RO-CCR7+CD27+CD95- naive CD8+ T cells expressing CXCR3 (TNR3+). The origin of the receptors is a human donor in good health. Some clones in this sample may be carry-over from other donors' samples.

V gene TRBV6-5 combines with J gene TRBJ1-6. Germline assignment: CDR1 MNHEY and CDR2 SVGAGI. This CDR3 comprises 13 residues. CDR3 protein: CASSYGGLSPLHF.

The chain recombines TRBV7-9 with TRBJ1-6. In germline, CDR1 is SEHNR, CDR2 FQNEAQ (reference sequence). This CDR3 has 12 residues. This CDR3 reads CASSLEGSPLHF.

This chain links TRBV29-1 with TRBJ2-5. This CDR3 has 14 residues. CDR1 and CDR2 from the germline V gene are SQVTM and ANQGSEA. CDR3 sequence reads: CSVELWTDQETQYF.

This chain links TRBV28 with TRBJ2-7; absent DNA, TCRdb's TRBD2 call cannot be checked. The CDR3 loop spans 14 amino acids. CDR1 MDHEN and CDR2 SYDVKM come from the germline V gene. CDR3 region: CASRMAGGPYEQYF.

This chain links TRBV5-1 with TRBJ2-1; TCRdb picks TRBD2, but there is no DNA to check that call. This CDR3 is built from 16 residues. Germline V gives CDR1 SGHRS, CDR2 YFSETQ. The chain's CDR3 is CASSPGLAGGDYEQFF.

J is TRBJ1-3 and V is TRBV7-2; checking the TCRdb D call of TRBD1 is not possible without DNA. Germline CDR1 SGHTA, CDR2 FQGNSA. The CDR3 sequence is 15 residues long. The CDR3 loop reads CASSPDRSSGNTIYF. Full variable domain (remainder filled in from reference TRBV7-2 and TRBJ1-3): GAGVSQSPSNKVTEKGKDVELRCDPISGHTALYWYRQSLGQGLEFLIYFQGNSAPDKSGLPSDRFSAERTGGSVSTLTIQRTQQEDSAVYLCASSPDRSSGNTIYFGEGSWLTVV.

The chain has TRBV29-1 and TRBJ1-1; the TRBD1 assignment by TCRdb is unverifiable without DNA. From germline, CDR1 is SQVTM and CDR2 ANQGSEA. The CDR3 runs to 18 residues. The CDR3 is CSVERSWDTDLPNTEAFF. Variable domain in full (rest from reference TRBV29-1 and TRBJ1-1): SAVISQKPSRDICQRGTSLTIQCQVDSQVTMMFWYRQQPGQSLTLIATANQGSEATYESGFVIDKFPISRPNLTFSTLTVSNMSPEDSSIYLCSVERSWDTDLPNTEAFFGQGTRLTVV.